Each of the 12 T cell receptor beta chains below was sequenced from the same sample in a study of blood T cell repertoires in COVID-19. TCRdb's table, derived via immunoSEQ multiplex PCR, lists solely in-frame clones and lacks some. The repertoire holds about 160,000 clones, with roughly 88% as singletons. Sequencing input: peripheral blood. Every receptor here comes from a man aged 60 to 69 who had recovered from COVID-19.

This clone was observed a handful of times. This rearrangement joins TRBV28 to TRBJ1-1, with 8 bases that match TRBD1. Germline CDR1 and CDR2: MDHEN and SYDVKM. The CDR3 spans 17 residues. V shed 2 bases, J shed 4 bases, and the junction held 12 bases outside the gene matches. CDR3: CASSLQRTGRKVTEAFF. DNA of the CDR3: TGTGCCAGCAGTTTACAGCGGACAGGGAGGAAGGTCACTGAAGCTTTCTTT.

Written as DNA, the CDR3 is TGTGCCAGCAGCCCGTGGACAGGGGGCTCAACTAATGAAAAACTGTTTTTT. As protein: CASSPWTGGSTNEKLFF. This rearrangement joins TRBV7-9 to TRBJ1-4, with 11 bases lining up with TRBD1. This CDR3 has 17 amino acids. Germline CDR1 is SEHNR and CDR2 is FQNEAQ (reference sequence). V shed 5 bases and J 0 bases; nucleotides not matched to a gene: 5.

The chain has TRBV12-3 or TRBV12-4 and TRBJ1-2; D gene ambiguous. CDR3 size: 13 residues. Trimming took 0 bases from V and 5 from J, leaving 7 bases between them. CDR3 region: CASSLAVSYGYTF. The CDR3, as DNA: TGTGCCAGCAGTTTAGCTGTTTCTTATGGCTACACCTTC.

CDR3 region: CAISESNRRATEAFF. The DNA for the CDR3 is TGTGCCATCAGTGAGTCGAATCGCAGGGCCACTGAAGCTTTCTTT. The V call is TRBV10-3, the J call TRBJ1-1, with a weak D call TRBD1 (5 bases). The V end lost 0 bases, the J end lost 4 bases, and 12 bases lay between the germline ends. Germline loops: CDR1 ENHRY, CDR2 SYGVKD. CDR3 length: 15 residues.

J is TRBJ1-2 and V is TRBV6-5; D unclear. V lost 6 bases and J 1 base, leaving 9 bases between the germline ends. From germline, CDR1 is MNHEY and CDR2 SVGAGI. The CDR3 runs 13 residues. The CDR3, as DNA: TGTGCCAGCAGAGACACAGATAACTATGGCTACACCTTC. Residues: CASRDTDNYGYTF.

The rearrangement joins TRBV9 to TRBJ1-5; TRBD1 matches 7 bases. Germline loops: CDR1 SGDLS, CDR2 YYNGEE. V shed 3 bases and J 2 bases; nucleotides not matched to a gene: 5. The CDR3 loop spans 15 amino acids. CDR3 sequence (DNA): TGTGCCAGCAGCGCAGGGGGTTCTGGCAATCAGCCCCAGCATTTT. It codes for CASSAGGSGNQPQHF.

The chain carries TRBV30 and TRBJ1-1; the match to TRBD1 covers 11 bases. V shed 5 bases and J 2 bases; nucleotides not matched to a gene: 1. The CDR3 is made up of 13 amino acids. Per germline, CDR1 GTSNPN and CDR2 SVGIG (reference sequence). The CDR3 coding sequence is TGTGCCTGGGGGACAGGGGGAAACACTGAAGCTTTCTTT. Amino acids: CAWGTGGNTEAFF.

The chain links TRBV30 to TRBJ1-1; TRBD1 matches at 7 bases. Germline values: CDR1 GTSNPN, CDR2 SVGIG (reference sequence). Trimming cost V 5 bases and J 1 base; bases outside gene matches: 10. CDR3 length: 15 residues. CDR3 loop: CAWATRDRQNTEAFF. CDR3 DNA: TGTGCCTGGGCTACCCGGGACAGACAGAACACTGAAGCTTTCTTT. Looking up the rest from reference TRBV30 and TRBJ1-1 gives the full variable domain: SQTIHQWPATLVQPVGSPLSLECTVEGTSNPNLYWYRQAAGRGLQLLFYSVGIGQISSEVPQNLSASRPQDRQFILSSKKLLLSDSGFYLCAWATRDRQNTEAFFGQGTRLTVV.

The J gene is TRBJ2-2, the V gene TRBV10-3; 8 bases match TRBD2. Looked up from germline, CDR1 is ENHRY and CDR2 is SYGVKD. This CDR3 is 15 amino acids long. J lost 1 base, V lost 6 bases, and 4 bases had no gene match. Written as DNA, the CDR3 is TGTGCCATCAGGGGGACTAGACTGAACACCGGGGAGCTGTTTTTT. This encodes CAIRGTRLNTGELFF.

V gene TRBV7-8 combines with J gene TRBJ1-3; no definite D call. V was clipped by 2 bases and J by 4 bases, with 9 bases between them. Germline V lookup: CDR1 SGHVS, CDR2 FQNEAQ. CDR3 length equals 14 residues. The CDR3, as DNA: TGTGCCAGCAGCTTAACTCCTTCCGGAAACACCATATATTTT. Protein sequence: CASSLTPSGNTIYF.

This chain links TRBV4-3 with TRBJ1-4; TRBD1 agrees at 7 bases. There are 18 residues in the CDR3. Per germline, CDR1 LGHNA and CDR2 YSLEER. V was clipped by 0 bases and J by 4 bases; unmatched bases: 11. The CDR3 region is CASSQELDRGPDNEKLFF. In DNA, the CDR3 is TGCGCCAGCAGCCAAGAGTTAGATAGGGGGCCGGATAATGAAAAACTGTTTTTT.

Only a few counts were recorded for this clone. The CDR3 sequence is CASSERLAGAGYNEQFF. CDR3 coding DNA: TGTGCCAGCAGTGAAAGGCTAGCCGGAGCCGGGTACAATGAGCAGTTCTTC. V usage is TRBV6-1 and J usage is TRBJ2-1; D possibly corresponds to TRBD2 (5 bases). Per germline, CDR1 MNHNS and CDR2 SASEGT. The CDR3 is 17 amino acids. V gave up 2 bases and J gave up 4 bases, with 18 bases separating them.